One and the same sample provided the 7 T cell receptor beta chains below, sequenced in a study of T cells after yellow fever vaccination. TCRdb used MiXCR to reprocess the 5' RACE reads, holding one entry per CDR3 protein. The data show 300,000 to 450,000 distinct CDR3 sequences, 6.2% seen once. The sample here was PBMCs, taken 5 days after the yellow fever booster vaccination. These receptors originate from a man between 25 and 39 years old who received the YFV17D yellow fever vaccine.

This clonotype was seen at least ten times. The chain joins TRBV20-1 to TRBJ1-5; the D gene is possibly TRBD1 (6 bases). This CDR3 has 14 residues. Trimming stripped 7 bases from V and 4 bases from J, with 17 bases between. CDR1 DFQATT and CDR2 SNEGSKA come from the germline V gene (reference sequence). DNA of the CDR3: TGCAGTGTAGGGGGGGGCGTAAGTAATCAGCCCCAGCATTTT. It specifies CSVGGGVSNQPQHF.

The V and J genes are TRBV3-1 and TRBJ2-3; TRBD2 might be the D (6 bases). The germline V gene has CDR1 LGHDT and CDR2 YNNKEL (reference sequence). There are 15 residues in the CDR3. The V and J ends lost 2 bases and 2 bases respectively, with 11 bases between them. This CDR3 is CASSQWSGHTDTQYF. CDR3 coding DNA: TGTGCCAGCAGCCAATGGAGCGGGCACACAGATACGCAGTATTTT.

The gene calls are TRBV7-3 and TRBJ2-7, with 8 nucleotides matching TRBD1. V shed 1 base and J 3 bases; nucleotides not matched to a gene: 5. CDR1 is SGHTA, CDR2 FQGTGA, per germline. This CDR3 region has 15 residues. The CDR3 loop is CASSLSSGTGYEQYF. The CDR3 nucleotides read TGTGCCAGCAGCTTAAGCTCGGGGACAGGCTACGAGCAGTACTTC. Drawing the rest from reference TRBV7-3 and TRBJ2-7, the complete variable domain is GAGVSQTPSNKVTEKGKYVELRCDPISGHTALYWYRQSLGQGPEFLIYFQGTGAADDSGLPNDRFFAVRPEGSVSTLKIQRTERGDSAVYLCASSLSSGTGYEQYFGPGTRLTVT.

The V call is TRBV12-3 or TRBV12-4, the J call TRBJ1-1; D not resolved. The CDR3 loop spans 12 amino acids. Trimming stripped 2 bases from V and 6 bases from J, with 7 bases between. CDR3 in amino acids: CASSLSPAEAFF. DNA for the CDR3: TGTGCCAGCAGTTTAAGTCCCGCTGAAGCTTTCTTT.

The V and J genes are TRBV5-5 and TRBJ2-3; tentatively, D is TRBD1 (6 bases). The CDR3 length is 16 residues. Per germline, CDR1 SGHKS and CDR2 YYEKEE (reference sequence). Trimming removed 4 bases from V and 2 bases from J, with 17 bases in between. In nucleotides, the CDR3 is TGTGCCAGCAGCCCCAGGGTACGGGACAACACAGATACGCAGTATTTT. The encoded protein is CASSPRVRDNTDTQYF.

This clonotype occurred a few times. CDR3 sequence (DNA): TGTGCCAGCCAGGGGGCAAATAATTCACCCCTCCACTTT. Amino acid sequence: CASQGANNSPLHF. This chain uses TRBV18 with TRBJ1-6; TRBD1 matches at 8 bases. V lost 8 bases and J lost 5; bases outside the gene matches: 2. CDR1 and CDR2 (germline): KGHSH, LQKENI. The CDR3 totals 13 residues.

This clonotype was seen only a few times. This chain joins TRBV12-3 or TRBV12-4 and TRBJ2-5; D not certain. This CDR3 has 13 amino acids. Trimming left V 5 bases short and J 1 base short, with 8 bases between. CDR3 sequence (DNA): TGTGCCAGCAGTCCATGGACCCAAGAGACCCAGTACTTC. This sequence encodes CASSPWTQETQYF.